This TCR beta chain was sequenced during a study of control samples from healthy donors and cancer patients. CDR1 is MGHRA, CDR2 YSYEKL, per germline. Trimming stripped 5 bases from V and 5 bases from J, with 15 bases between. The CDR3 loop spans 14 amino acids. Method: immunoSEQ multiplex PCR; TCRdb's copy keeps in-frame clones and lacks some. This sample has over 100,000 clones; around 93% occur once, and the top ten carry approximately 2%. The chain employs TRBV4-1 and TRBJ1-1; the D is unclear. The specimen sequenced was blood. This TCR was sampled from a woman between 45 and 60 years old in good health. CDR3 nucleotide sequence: TGCGCCAGCAGCGCCTTGGAGAAGAAGACTGAAGCTTTCTTT. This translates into CASSALEKKTEAFF.